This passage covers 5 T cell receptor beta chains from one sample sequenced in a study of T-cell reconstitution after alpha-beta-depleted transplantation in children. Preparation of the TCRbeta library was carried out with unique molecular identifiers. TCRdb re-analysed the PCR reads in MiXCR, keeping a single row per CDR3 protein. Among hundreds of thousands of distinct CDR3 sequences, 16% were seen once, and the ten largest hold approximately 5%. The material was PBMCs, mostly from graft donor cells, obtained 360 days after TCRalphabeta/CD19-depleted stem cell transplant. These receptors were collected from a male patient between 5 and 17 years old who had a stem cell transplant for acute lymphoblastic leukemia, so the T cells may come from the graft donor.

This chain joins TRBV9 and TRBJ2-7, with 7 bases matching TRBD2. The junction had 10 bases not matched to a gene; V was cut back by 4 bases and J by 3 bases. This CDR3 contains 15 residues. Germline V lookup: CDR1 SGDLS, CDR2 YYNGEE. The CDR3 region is CASSLLADAHYEQYF. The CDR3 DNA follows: TGTGCCAGCAGCCTCCTAGCGGACGCACACTACGAGCAGTACTTC.

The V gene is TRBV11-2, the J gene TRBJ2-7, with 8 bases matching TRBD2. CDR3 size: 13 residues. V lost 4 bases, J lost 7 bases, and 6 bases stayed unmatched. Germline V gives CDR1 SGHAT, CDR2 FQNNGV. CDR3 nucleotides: TGTGCCAGCAGCTCCCTACTAGCGGCGGAGCAGTACTTC. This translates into CASSSLLAAEQYF.

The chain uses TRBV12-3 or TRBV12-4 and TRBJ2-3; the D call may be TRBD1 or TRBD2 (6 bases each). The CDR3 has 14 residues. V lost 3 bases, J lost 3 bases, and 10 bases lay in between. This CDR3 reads CASSFGGWTDTQYF. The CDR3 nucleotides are TGTGCCAGCAGTTTCGGGGGCTGGACAGATACGCAGTATTTT.

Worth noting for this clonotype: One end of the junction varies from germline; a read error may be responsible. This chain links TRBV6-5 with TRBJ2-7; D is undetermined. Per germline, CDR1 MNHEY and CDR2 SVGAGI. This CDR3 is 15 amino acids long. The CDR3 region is CASSYSNLLGSPPNF. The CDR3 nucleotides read TGTGCCAGCAGTTACTCGAATCTTCTCGGGTCCCCCCCGAACTTC.

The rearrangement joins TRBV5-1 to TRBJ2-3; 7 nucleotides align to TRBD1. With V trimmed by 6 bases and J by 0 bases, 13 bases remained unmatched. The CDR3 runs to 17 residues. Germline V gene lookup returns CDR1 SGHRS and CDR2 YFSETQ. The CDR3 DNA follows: TGCGCCAGCAACGAAATTAACCGGGACAGTAGCACAGATACGCAGTATTTT. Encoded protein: CASNEINRDSSTDTQYF.